The 21 T cell receptor beta chains reported below all come from one sample, sequenced in a study of T cell responses to AZD1222 COVID-19 vaccine. Produced via immunoSEQ multiplex PCR; TCRdb's table is partial and in-frame only. In the table there are approximately 120,000 clones, over 70% of which are singletons. This sample comprised peripheral blood, obtained on day 0 of AZD1222 vaccination. The source of these receptors is an adult in good health.

The CDR3 spells CASSLGAGGIGSPLHF. In DNA form, the CDR3 reads TGTGCCAGCAGTTTGGGGGCAGGGGGAATCGGGTCACCCCTCCACTTT. The V call is TRBV28, the J call TRBJ1-6; 7 bases fit TRBD1. This CDR3 is 16 amino acids long. V lost 3 bases and J lost 10; bases outside the gene matches: 12. Per the germline V gene, CDR1 is MDHEN and CDR2 is SYDVKM.

In its sample, this clone was seen once. The chain couples TRBV2 to TRBJ1-5; D is unresolved. This CDR3 is built from 14 residues. The V gene lost 4 bases and the J gene lost 1 base, with 8 bases spanning the gap. Germline V gene data show CDR1 as SNHLY and CDR2 as FYNNEI. This CDR3 reads CASSVRQSNQPQHF. In nucleotides, the CDR3 is TGTGCCAGCAGTGTGCGGCAGAGCAATCAGCCCCAGCATTTT. Full variable domain (missing parts from reference TRBV2 and TRBJ1-5): EPEVTQTPSHQVTQMGQEVILRCVPISNHLYFYWYRQILGQKVEFLVSFYNNEISEKSEIFDDQFSVERPDGSNFTLKIRSTKLEDSAMYFCASSVRQSNQPQHFGDGTRLSIL.

The chain has TRBV29-1 and TRBJ1-2; no clear D gene. Trimming removed 4 bases from V and 6 bases from J, with 9 bases in between. CDR3 length: 11 residues. Germline CDR1 and CDR2: SQVTM and ANQGSEA. The CDR3 DNA is TGCAGCGTTGTCAGGACGGATGGCTACACCTTC. It specifies CSVVRTDGYTF.

The chain recombines TRBV30 with TRBJ1-3, with TRBD1 as a possible D gene (5 bases). The V gene lost 1 base and the J gene lost 0 bases, with 13 bases spanning the gap. Germline values: CDR1 GTSNPN, CDR2 SVGIG (reference sequence). The CDR3 covers 16 residues. The CDR3 loop is CAWSGLWDYSGNTIYF. CDR3 nucleotides: TGTGCCTGGAGTGGTCTGTGGGACTACTCTGGAAACACCATATATTTT.

The V call is TRBV5-1, the J call TRBJ2-1; 9 nucleotides line up with TRBD1. The CDR3 consists of 14 residues. The J segment lost 6 bases and the V segment lost 6 bases, leaving 7 bases of the junction unmatched. CDR1 SGHRS and CDR2 YFSETQ come from the germline V gene. The CDR3: CASITGTGSNEQFF. CDR3 coding DNA: TGCGCCAGCATTACCGGGACAGGGTCCAATGAGCAGTTCTTC.

The V and J genes are TRBV28 and TRBJ2-7; tentatively, D is TRBD1 (6 bases). The CDR3 totals 12 residues. The V and J ends lost 2 bases and 10 bases respectively, with 12 bases between them. The germline gives CDR1 MDHEN, CDR2 SYDVKM. DNA for the CDR3: TGTGCCAGCAGTTTAGCCCCAGGGGACCAGTACTTC. Protein sequence: CASSLAPGDQYF.

In nucleotides, the CDR3 is TGTGCCAGCAGCCTACAGGGGAACACTGAAGCTTTCTTT. Its protein is CASSLQGNTEAFF. The V gene is TRBV5-8, the J gene TRBJ1-1, with D maybe TRBD1 (6 bases). The CDR3 is 13 amino acids. The ends were cut back, 4 bases at V and 1 base at J, with 8 bases in the middle. Germline V lookup: CDR1 SGHTS, CDR2 YDEGEE. Full variable domain (remainder filled in from reference TRBV5-8 and TRBJ1-1): EAGVTQSPTHLIKTRGQQATLRCSPISGHTSVYWYQQALGLGLQFLLWYDEGEERNRGNFPPRFSGRQFPNYSSELNVNALELEDSALYLCASSLQGNTEAFFGQGTRLTVV.

The V gene is TRBV4-1, the J gene TRBJ1-2; D not certain. The V and J ends lost 4 bases and 0 bases respectively, with 12 bases between them. Germline V gene data show CDR1 as MGHRA and CDR2 as YSYEKL. The CDR3 runs to 15 residues. CDR3 DNA: TGCGCCAGCAGCCCCCGACACGTTTCTAACTATGGCTACACCTTC. This sequence encodes CASSPRHVSNYGYTF.

The chain carries TRBV6-1 and TRBJ2-1; D might be TRBD1 (6 bases). Per germline, CDR1 MNHNS and CDR2 SASEGT. CDR3 length: 14 amino acids. Between the trimmed V and J ends, which lost 5 bases and 10 bases, there was a span of 18 bases. The CDR3 DNA reads as TGTGCCAGCAGTTATTCCGTTGGGCAGGGGGAGCAGTTCTTC. Protein sequence: CASSYSVGQGEQFF.

The genes are TRBV6-2 or TRBV6-3 and TRBJ1-2; 8 nucleotides agree with TRBD1. The length of the CDR3 is 15 residues. V shed 4 bases, J shed 7 bases, and the junction held 11 bases outside the gene matches. Germline lookup yields CDR1 MNHEY and CDR2 SVGEGT. CDR3 nucleotides: TGTGCCAGCAGTTCCAAAGCAGGGGGCGCCGGTGGCTACACCTTC. It codes for CASSSKAGGAGGYTF.

V gene TRBV19 combines with J gene TRBJ2-3, with D possibly called TRBD1 or TRBD2 (5 bases each). Trimming stripped 6 bases from V and 0 bases from J, with 16 bases between. The CDR3 is 16 residues long. Germline loops: CDR1 LNHDA, CDR2 SQIVND (reference sequence). CDR3 nucleotides: TGTGCCAGTAGCGACATCCGGGACCCGAGCACAGATACGCAGTATTTT. This codes for CASSDIRDPSTDTQYF.

The chain combines TRBV5-1 with TRBJ2-6; D is unclear. Germline CDR1 reads SGHRS; CDR2 reads YFSETQ. The V gene lost 2 bases and the J gene lost 1 base, with 7 bases spanning the gap. The CDR3 is made up of 15 amino acids. CDR3 sequence reads: CASSFLGSGANVLTF. The CDR3 region has the DNA TGCGCCAGCAGCTTTTTAGGTTCTGGGGCCAACGTCCTGACTTTC.

The chain links TRBV7-3 to TRBJ2-7; 10 nucleotides match TRBD1. Looked up from germline, CDR1 is SGHTA and CDR2 is FQGTGA. The CDR3 spans 15 residues. Germline trimming cut 5 bases from V and 4 bases from J; bases unmatched to any gene: 8. CDR3 sequence: CASSLDGTGDYEQYF. The DNA of the CDR3 is TGTGCCAGCAGCCTCGATGGGACAGGGGATTACGAGCAGTACTTC. Variable domain in full (rest from reference TRBV7-3 and TRBJ2-7): GAGVSQTPSNKVTEKGKYVELRCDPISGHTALYWYRQSLGQGPEFLIYFQGTGAADDSGLPNDRFFAVRPEGSVSTLKIQRTERGDSAVYLCASSLDGTGDYEQYFGPGTRLTVT.

The V call is TRBV19, the J call TRBJ1-2, with 7 nucleotides matching TRBD1. The V segment lost 3 bases and the J segment 4 bases; nucleotides outside the gene matches: 8. CDR1 and CDR2 from the germline V gene are LNHDA and SQIVND (reference sequence). The CDR3 has 15 residues. The CDR3 spells CASSMGPGTAYGYTF. CDR3 nucleotide sequence: TGTGCCAGTAGTATGGGTCCCGGGACAGCCTATGGCTACACCTTC.

The V gene is TRBV6-5, the J gene TRBJ2-1, with D maybe TRBD1 (5 bases). There are 12 residues in the CDR3. V lost 10 bases and J lost 8, with 15 bases in between. Germline V lookup: CDR1 MNHEY, CDR2 SVGAGI. CDR3 nucleotide sequence: TGTGCCACCTTGTCGACAGTTGATGAGCAGTTCTTC. Its translation is CATLSTVDEQFF.

The J gene is TRBJ2-1, the V gene TRBV11-2, with 12 bases matching TRBD2. This CDR3 has 17 amino acids. Germline assignment: CDR1 SGHAT and CDR2 FQNNGV. Trimming at V came to 4 bases and at J to 6 bases, leaving 10 bases not matched to a gene. The CDR3 loop is CASSSRASGGAGNEQFF. Here the CDR3 DNA reads TGTGCCAGCAGCTCAAGGGCTAGCGGGGGGGCAGGCAATGAGCAGTTCTTC.

The chain recombines TRBV18 with TRBJ2-2; a weak D match, TRBD1 (5 bases). Between the trimmed V and J ends, which lost 6 bases and 4 bases, there was a span of 12 bases. There are 14 residues in the CDR3. Germline V lookup: CDR1 KGHSH, CDR2 LQKENI. The CDR3 DNA reads as TGTGCCAGCTCCCTTGACAGTACCACCGGGGAGCTGTTTTTT. Translation gives CASSLDSTTGELFF.

The rearrangement links TRBV15 to TRBJ1-2, with 8 nucleotides matching TRBD1. CDR3 size: 11 residues. V was clipped by 6 bases and J by 8 bases; unmatched bases: 2. CDR1 and CDR2 from the germline V gene are LNHNV and YYDKDF (reference sequence). CDR3 region: CATRDREGYTF. As DNA, the CDR3 is TGTGCCACCAGGGACAGGGAAGGCTACACCTTC.

This clone was observed a single time. The DNA of the CDR3 is TGTGCCAGCTCACCGGCTGAAAGCGGGAGGGTCAGCTCCTACGAGCAGTACTTC. It encodes CASSPAESGRVSSYEQYF. The chain employs TRBV18 and TRBJ2-7, with 10 bases aligning to TRBD2. The germline V gene has CDR1 KGHSH and CDR2 LQKENI. The CDR3 sequence is 18 residues long. The trim removed 3 bases at V and 0 bases at J, leaving 11 bases unmatched.

The CDR3 DNA reads TGTGCCAGCAGCCCGTCCAATCTCCTTTACAATGAGCAGTTCTTC. It codes for CASSPSNLLYNEQFF. This chain joins TRBV5-4 and TRBJ2-1; unclear D gene. CDR3 length: 15 residues. Germline V gene lookup returns CDR1 SGHNT and CDR2 YYREEE (reference sequence). Deletions cut 4 bases from V and 4 bases from J, with 15 bases between.

The CDR3 DNA reads as TGTGCCAGCAGCCGACAGGGGTCTGGAAACACCATATATTTT. It encodes CASSRQGSGNTIYF. The chain has TRBV7-9 and TRBJ1-3; 8 bases are shared with TRBD1. Germline CDR1 SEHNR, CDR2 FQNEAQ (reference sequence). The J segment lost 1 base and the V segment lost 5 bases, leaving 1 base of the junction unmatched. The CDR3 totals 14 residues.